The clone carrying this T cell receptor (beta chain) was detected only a few times. Antigen unknown. The data stem from a study of T cells after yellow fever vaccination. Background on the study: Fractions containing few cells were prepared with SMART-Seq v4 Ultra Low Input. Study-wide results and limits: The secondary response showed a weaker magnitude and a faster peak, day 5 versus 15. Some clonotypes, a small share, were shared between CD4 and CD8 compartments. Post-booster repertoires again held most primary-vaccination clones (roughly 96% CD4, roughly 88% CD8).

Trimming took 5 bases from V and 7 from J, leaving 17 bases between them. Germline CDR1 reads SGHTA; CDR2 reads FQGNSA. This CDR3 is 14 amino acids long. TCRdb reanalysed the 5' RACE reads using MiXCR and keeps one entry per CDR3 protein. Seen here are under 300,000 distinct CDR3 sequences, about 7% observed once, and the top ten hold more than 0.8%. This material consisted of CD4+ T cells sorted from PBMCs, taken 15 days after the yellow fever booster vaccination. The receptor was derived from a young man who received the YFV17D yellow fever vaccine. The gene calls are TRBV7-2 and TRBJ1-2, with unresolved D. CDR3: CASSKDTADRGYTF. The DNA of the CDR3 is TGTGCCAGCAGCAAAGACACGGCGGATCGTGGCTACACCTTC.